A selection of T cell receptor beta chains follows, all from one sample in a study of identical twins. One entry per CDR3 protein results from TCRdb running MiXCR on the 5' RACE reads. This sample has 1.5 million to 2 million distinct CDR3 sequences; about 31% occur once, and the top ten carry more than 0.25%. Sequencing was performed on cord blood. Every receptor here comes from a newborn girl in good health. Each CDR3 is given with its conserved first and last residue. The order of the fields is J gene, CDR3 length, V gene, CDR3 protein.

j_call: TRBJ1-5; cdr3_length: 15; v_call: TRBV20-1; cdr3_aa: CSARAVQGDNQPQPF
j_call: TRBJ2-5; cdr3_length: 16; v_call: TRBV7-6; cdr3_aa: CASSSTSGGAGETQYF
j_call: TRBJ1-2; cdr3_length: 18; v_call: TRBV28; cdr3_aa: CASSFMTGRDGRNYGYTF
j_call: TRBJ1-1; cdr3_length: 13; v_call: TRBV12-3/TRBV12-4; cdr3_aa: CASTLDLNTEAFF
j_call: TRBJ1-4; cdr3_length: 14; v_call: TRBV20-1; cdr3_aa: CSARPGRETKKLFF
j_call: TRBJ2-3; cdr3_length: 18; v_call: TRBV24-1; cdr3_aa: CATSDRDRTGMVTDTQYF
j_call: TRBJ1-5; cdr3_length: 15; v_call: TRBV2; cdr3_aa: CASKREQGVNQPQHF
j_call: TRBJ1-6; cdr3_length: 13; v_call: TRBV6-5; cdr3_aa: CASTFGGNSPLHF
j_call: TRBJ1-1; cdr3_length: 13; v_call: TRBV24-1; cdr3_aa: CATSPSGNTEAFF
j_call: TRBJ2-6; cdr3_length: 16; v_call: TRBV5-1; cdr3_aa: CASSPLTGTGANVLTF
j_call: TRBJ2-7; cdr3_length: 16; v_call: TRBV4-2; cdr3_aa: CASSRFPRGKTYEQYF
j_call: TRBJ2-3; cdr3_length: 17; v_call: TRBV7-6; cdr3_aa: CASSLGWLAGITDTQYF
j_call: TRBJ2-3; cdr3_length: 13; v_call: TRBV4-1; cdr3_aa: CASSQAAAGTQYF